This is a list of T cell receptor beta chains from one sample in a study of blood T cell repertoires in COVID-19. Sequencing used immunoSEQ multiplex PCR; TCRdb keeps in-frame clones, though not all of them. The sample has around 170,000 clones, roughly 87% seen once. Sequencing was carried out using PBMCs or T cells enriched from blood (not recorded which). All receptors come from a woman between 50 and 59 years old who had recovered from COVID-19. The conserved cysteine and the conserved F or W are not part of the CDR3 here.

TRBV20-1	TRBJ2-5	SASRLLETQY
TRBV5-8	TRBJ2-1	ASSFLDNYNEQF
TRBV19	TRBJ2-6	ASTRQGYGANVLT
TRBV4-2	TRBJ2-7	ASSRVLREGSYEQY
TRBV5-1	TRBJ2-3	ASRTRSTEDTQY
TRBV7-2	TRBJ2-5	ASSIYSGPEETQY
TRBV5-4	TRBJ2-1	ASSLTSVSYNEQF
TRBV7-2	TRBJ2-7	ASSLGEDRGSYEQY
TRBV6-6	TRBJ1-2	ASHENYGYT
TRBV13	TRBJ1-2	ASSLNDRGLDGYT
TRBV21-1	TRBJ2-1	ATSSTSPYNEQF
TRBV28	TRBJ1-2	ASSRQFSIVPYGYT
TRBV15	TRBJ2-1	ATRTSGGPYNEQF
TRBV6-5	TRBJ2-5	ASSYNRKFETQY
TRBV6-5	TRBJ1-2	ASKGQLTNYGYT
TRBV7-9	TRBJ1-4	ASSPHGTGANEKLF
TRBV29-1	TRBJ2-5	SFYGVQETQY
TRBV5-1	TRBJ1-1	ASSFQGGDTEAF
TRBV5-1	TRBJ2-5	ASSLSAGDQETQY
TRBV20-1	TRBJ1-6	SASQGSSYNSPLH
TRBV28	TRBJ2-7	ASSFVAGALPGEQY
TRBV7-9	TRBJ2-7	ASSSPGQIYEQY
TRBV19	TRBJ2-5	ASSLSPGHRTKTQY
TRBV2	TRBJ2-5	ASSGDTAYTLQETQY
TRBV4-1	TRBJ1-3	ASSQGDRASGNTIY
TRBV5-1	TRBJ1-2	ASSTDRGGYGYT
TRBV28	TRBJ1-2	ASNNPGQGDYGYT
TRBV19	TRBJ2-1	ASSIGTGGANEQF
TRBV5-6	TRBJ2-7	ASSGRGLAIYEQY
TRBV3-1/TRBV3-2	TRBJ1-1	ASSRGQKNTEAF
TRBV4-2	TRBJ2-1	ASSQDEGSGTNEQF
TRBV28	TRBJ2-7	ASMKGTGTGFWTSEQY
TRBV5-1	TRBJ2-7	ASSLVAYEQY
TRBV2	TRBJ2-2	ASTQKPSGTGELF
TRBV6-6	TRBJ1-1	ASSYLDSLRPEAF
TRBV29-1	TRBJ2-1	SVDNDYVYNEQF
TRBV3-1/TRBV3-2	TRBJ2-1	ASSAEWGRGNEQF
TRBV28	TRBJ2-7	ASSSSGRSSYEQY
TRBV10-3	TRBJ2-5	AISGPPGQLQETQY